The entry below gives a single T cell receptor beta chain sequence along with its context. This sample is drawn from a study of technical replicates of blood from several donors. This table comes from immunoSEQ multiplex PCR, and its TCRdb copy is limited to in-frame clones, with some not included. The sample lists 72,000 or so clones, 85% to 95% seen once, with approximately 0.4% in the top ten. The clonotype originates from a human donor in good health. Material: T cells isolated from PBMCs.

As DNA, the CDR3 is TGTGCTAGTGGTTGGGGACAACATGAGCAGTTCTTC. Encoded protein: CASGWGQHEQFF. The chain recombines TRBV12-5 with TRBJ2-1, with D maybe TRBD1 (6 bases). The germline V and J ends were trimmed by 4 bases and 8 bases, with 9 bases remaining between them. CDR3 length equals 12 residues. Germline CDR1 LGHNT, CDR2 FRNRAP.